What follows are 8 T cell receptor beta chains derived from one specimen sequenced in a study of Ad26.COV2.S vaccination and SARS-CoV-2 variants. Sample treatment: approximately 18 received Ad26.COV2.S at low or high dose, single or two shots; 5 received placebo; per-sample allocation not given. Repertoires come from day 63 after the first vaccine or placebo injection. The protocol was immunoSEQ multiplex PCR, while the TCRdb copy is restricted to in-frame clones and leaves out a portion. The sample shows about 480,000 clones, approximately 88% of them seen only once. The material was peripheral blood, obtained in a trial of Ad26.COV2.S vaccine versus placebo. These receptors all stem from a person between 18 and 59 years old who received the Ad26.COV2.S COVID-19 vaccine or a placebo.

This clone was detected once. The V gene is TRBV9, the J gene TRBJ2-3; possible D gene TRBD2, 5 bases. The CDR3 totals 13 residues. V lost 4 bases and J lost 2, with 8 bases in between. Germline V gene data show CDR1 as SGDLS and CDR2 as YYNGEE. Here the CDR3 DNA reads TGTGCCAGCAGCCCCGGGAACACAGATACGCAGTATTTT. It translates to CASSPGNTDTQYF. The full variable domain, in which reference TRBV9 and TRBJ2-3 provide the parts outside the CDR3, is DSGVTQTPKHLITATGQRVTLRCSPRSGDLSVYWYQQSLDQGLQFLIQYYNGEERAKGNILERFSAQQFPDLHSELNLSSLELGDSALYFCASSPGNTDTQYFGPGTRLTVL.

This clone has only a few counts. The identical CDR3 is also encoded by other nucleotide sequences in the sample. This chain joins TRBV5-1 and TRBJ2-2; 8 bases fit TRBD2. Losses at the gene ends were 5 bases for V and 0 bases for J; bases not matched to a gene: 3. The CDR3 has 15 amino acids. In germline, CDR1 is SGHRS, CDR2 YFSETQ. CDR3 bases: TGCGCCAGCAGACCGGGACTAGCGAACACCGGGGAGCTGTTTTTT. It encodes CASRPGLANTGELFF.

This chain connects TRBV30 to TRBJ2-1; D may be TRBD2 (6 bases). Trimming removed 2 bases at V and 10 bases at J, with 18 bases between. CDR3 size: 14 residues. Germline CDR1 reads GTSNPN; CDR2 reads SVGIG (reference sequence). CDR3: CAWSQSWLAMEQFF. CDR3 DNA sequence: TGTGCCTGGAGTCAGTCTTGGCTAGCGATGGAGCAGTTCTTC.

The chain joins TRBV27 to TRBJ2-1; 12 bases are a match to TRBD2. Trimming at V came to 1 base and at J to 10 bases, leaving 8 bases not matched to a gene. Germline V gene sequence: CDR1 MNHEY, CDR2 SMNVEV (reference sequence). The CDR3 runs to 16 residues. The chain's CDR3 is CASSLLRTSGIREQFF. The CDR3 nucleotides read TGTGCCAGCAGTTTATTGCGGACTAGCGGGATTCGGGAGCAGTTCTTC.

This rearrangement joins TRBV9 to TRBJ2-5; TRBD1 aligns across 7 bases. CDR3 size: 16 residues. With V trimmed by 1 base and J by 4 bases, 10 bases remained unmatched. Germline CDR1 and CDR2: SGDLS and YYNGEE. This CDR3 is CASSVSPISGGETQYF. CDR3 nucleotide sequence: TGTGCCAGCAGCGTAAGTCCAATATCAGGGGGAGAGACCCAGTACTTC.

The chain has TRBV6-5 and TRBJ2-7; perhaps TRBD2 as D (6 bases). V lost 3 bases, J lost 1 base, and 10 bases lay in between. CDR3 length: 14 residues. In germline, CDR1 is MNHEY, CDR2 SVGAGI. The DNA for the CDR3 is TGTGCCAGCAGTTATGGGCTAGCGTCCTACGAGCAGTACTTC. Translation gives CASSYGLASYEQYF.

CDR3 region: CASSLIRGGFYNEQFF. CDR3 DNA: TGTGCCAGCAGTCTGATACGGGGGGGCTTCTACAATGAGCAGTTCTTC. The chain links TRBV6-2 or TRBV6-3 to TRBJ2-1; 8 nucleotides match TRBD2. The V and J ends lost 5 bases and 3 bases, in that order; junction bases with no gene match: 9. The CDR3 has 16 residues. Germline CDR1 is MNHEY and CDR2 is SVGEGT.

CDR3: CASSYFRGADEQFF. CDR3 DNA: TGTGCCAGCAGTTATTTTAGGGGGGCCGATGAGCAGTTCTTC. This chain joins TRBV6-5 and TRBJ2-1; tentatively, D is TRBD1 or TRBD2 (6 bases each). The V gene lost 3 bases and the J gene lost 8 bases, with 14 bases spanning the gap. Germline assignment: CDR1 MNHEY and CDR2 SVGAGI. The CDR3 loop spans 14 amino acids.